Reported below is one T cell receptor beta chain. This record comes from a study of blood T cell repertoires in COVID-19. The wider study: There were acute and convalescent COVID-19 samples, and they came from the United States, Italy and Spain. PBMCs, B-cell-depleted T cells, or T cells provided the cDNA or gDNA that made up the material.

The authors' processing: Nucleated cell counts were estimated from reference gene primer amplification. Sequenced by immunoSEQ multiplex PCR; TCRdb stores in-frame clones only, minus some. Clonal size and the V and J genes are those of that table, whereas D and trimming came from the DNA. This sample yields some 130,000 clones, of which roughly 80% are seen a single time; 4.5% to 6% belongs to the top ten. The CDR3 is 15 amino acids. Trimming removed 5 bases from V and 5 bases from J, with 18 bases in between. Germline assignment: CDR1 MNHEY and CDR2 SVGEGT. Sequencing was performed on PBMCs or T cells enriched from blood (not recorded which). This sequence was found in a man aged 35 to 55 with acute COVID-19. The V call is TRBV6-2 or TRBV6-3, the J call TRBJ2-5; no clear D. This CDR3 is CASSQLTNRRETQYF. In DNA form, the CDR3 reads TGTGCCAGCAGTCAACTTACCAATAGGCGGGAGACCCAGTACTTC.